Sequencing of this T cell receptor (beta chain) was carried out in a study of spatial heterogeneity in lung cancer. Study outcomes and limitations: Intratumoral expanded alpha and beta TCR counts were found to track tumor mutation counts.

MiXCR was run by TCRdb on the 5' RACE reads, yielding one entry per CDR3 protein. In the table there are some 96,000 distinct CDR3 sequences, about 4.4% of which are singletons. Time point reported: sample taken at primary tumor resection. A total of 72 untreated early-stage non-small cell lung cancer patients served as donors. V was shortened by 4 bases and J by 5 bases, with 11 bases between the two germline ends. The CDR3 has 13 amino acids. Germline CDR1 is WSHSY and CDR2 is SAAADI. Details on this clonotype: Its specificity is unknown.

The receptor was isolated from a male donor with early-stage non-small cell lung cancer. The rearrangement uses TRBV10-2 and TRBJ2-5; unclear D gene. The material sequenced was lung tumor tissue, taken at surgery. DNA of the CDR3: TGCGCCAGCAGTGTGCTCCCCTCGGAGACCCAGTACTTC. Translation: CASSVLPSETQYF.